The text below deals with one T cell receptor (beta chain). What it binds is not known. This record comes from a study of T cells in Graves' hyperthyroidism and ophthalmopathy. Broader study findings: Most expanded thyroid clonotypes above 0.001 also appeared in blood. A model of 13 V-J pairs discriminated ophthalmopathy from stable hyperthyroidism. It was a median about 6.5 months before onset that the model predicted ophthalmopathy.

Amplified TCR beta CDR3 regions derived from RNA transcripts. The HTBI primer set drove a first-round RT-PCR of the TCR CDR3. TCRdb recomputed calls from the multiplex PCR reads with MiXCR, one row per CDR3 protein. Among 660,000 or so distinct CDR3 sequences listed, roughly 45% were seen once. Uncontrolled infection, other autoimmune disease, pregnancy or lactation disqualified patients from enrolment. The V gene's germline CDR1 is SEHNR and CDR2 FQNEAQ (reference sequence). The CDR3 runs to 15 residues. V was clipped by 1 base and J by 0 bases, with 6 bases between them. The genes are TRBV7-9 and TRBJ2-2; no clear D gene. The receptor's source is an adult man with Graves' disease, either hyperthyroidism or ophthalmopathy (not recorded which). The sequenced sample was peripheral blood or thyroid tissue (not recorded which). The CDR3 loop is CASSLDAANTGELFF. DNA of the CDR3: TGTGCCAGCAGCTTAGACGCTGCGAACACCGGGGAGCTGTTTTTT.